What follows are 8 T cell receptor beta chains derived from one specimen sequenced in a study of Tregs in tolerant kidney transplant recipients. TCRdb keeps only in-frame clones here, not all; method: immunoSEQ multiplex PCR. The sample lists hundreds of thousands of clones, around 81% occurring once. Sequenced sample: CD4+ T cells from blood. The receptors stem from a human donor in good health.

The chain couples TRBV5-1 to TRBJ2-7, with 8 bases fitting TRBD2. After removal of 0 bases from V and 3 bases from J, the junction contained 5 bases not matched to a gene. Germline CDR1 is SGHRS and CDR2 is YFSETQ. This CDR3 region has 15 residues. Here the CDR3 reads CASSLVVAGNYEQYF. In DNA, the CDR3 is TGCGCCAGCAGCTTGGTCGTAGCGGGGAACTACGAGCAGTACTTC. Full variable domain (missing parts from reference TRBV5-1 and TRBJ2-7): KAGVTQTPRYLIKTRGQQVTLSCSPISGHRSVSWYQQTPGQGLQFLFEYFSETQRNKGNFPGRFSGRQFSNSRSEMNVSTLELGDSALYLCASSLVVAGNYEQYFGPGTRLTVT.

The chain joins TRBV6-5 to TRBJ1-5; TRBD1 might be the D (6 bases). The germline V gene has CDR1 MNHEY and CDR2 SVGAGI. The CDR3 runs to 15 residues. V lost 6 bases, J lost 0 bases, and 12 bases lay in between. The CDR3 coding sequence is TGTGCCAGCAGGGTCTACAGGGATAGCAATCAGCCCCAGCATTTT. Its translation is CASRVYRDSNQPQHF.

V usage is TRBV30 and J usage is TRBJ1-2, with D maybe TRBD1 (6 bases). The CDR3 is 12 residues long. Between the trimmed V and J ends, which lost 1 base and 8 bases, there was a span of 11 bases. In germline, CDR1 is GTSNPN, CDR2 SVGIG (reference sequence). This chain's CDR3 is CAWSGGAKGYTF. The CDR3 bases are TGTGCCTGGAGTGGGGGGGCAAAGGGCTACACCTTC.

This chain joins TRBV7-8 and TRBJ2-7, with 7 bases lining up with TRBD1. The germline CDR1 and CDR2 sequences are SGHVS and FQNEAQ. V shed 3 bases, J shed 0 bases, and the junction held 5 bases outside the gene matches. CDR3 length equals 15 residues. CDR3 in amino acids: CASSFTAGGSYEQYF. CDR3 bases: TGTGCCAGCAGCTTTACGGCAGGGGGCTCCTACGAGCAGTACTTC.

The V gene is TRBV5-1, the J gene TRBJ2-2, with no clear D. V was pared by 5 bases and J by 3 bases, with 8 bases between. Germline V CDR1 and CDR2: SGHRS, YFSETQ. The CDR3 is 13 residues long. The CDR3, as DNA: TGCGCCAGCAGTCCCCAGGACACCGGGGAGCTGTTTTTT. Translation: CASSPQDTGELFF. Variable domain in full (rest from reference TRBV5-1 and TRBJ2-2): KAGVTQTPRYLIKTRGQQVTLSCSPISGHRSVSWYQQTPGQGLQFLFEYFSETQRNKGNFPGRFSGRQFSNSRSEMNVSTLELGDSALYLCASSPQDTGELFFGEGSRLTVL.

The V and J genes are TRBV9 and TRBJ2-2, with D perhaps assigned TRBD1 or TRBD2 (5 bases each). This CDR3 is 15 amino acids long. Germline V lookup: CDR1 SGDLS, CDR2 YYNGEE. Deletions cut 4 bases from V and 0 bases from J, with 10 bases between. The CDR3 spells CASSRGRSNTGELFF. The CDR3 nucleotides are TGTGCCAGCAGCCGGGGACGGTCGAACACCGGGGAGCTGTTTTTT.

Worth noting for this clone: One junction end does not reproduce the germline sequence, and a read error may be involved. CDR3 nucleotide sequence: TGTGCTAGCAGCGAGAAGGGACAGGGGACAGATACGCAGTATTTT. Amino acid sequence: CASSEKGQGTDTQYF. This sequence joins TRBV7-7 and TRBJ2-3; 10 positions match TRBD1. The CDR3 consists of 15 residues. In germline, CDR1 is SSHAT, CDR2 FNYEAQ (reference sequence).

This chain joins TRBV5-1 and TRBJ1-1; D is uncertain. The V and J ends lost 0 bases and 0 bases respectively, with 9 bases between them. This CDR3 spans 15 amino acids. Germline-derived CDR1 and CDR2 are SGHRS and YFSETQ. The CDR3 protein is CASSLGEGMNTEAFF. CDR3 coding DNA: TGCGCCAGCAGCTTGGGGGAGGGCATGAACACTGAAGCTTTCTTT.